Sequencing of this T cell receptor (beta chain) was carried out in a study of cytomegalovirus exposure and HLA in healthy donors. Study observations and caveats: Differences between HLA loci emerged in a later analysis of TCR association rates, with DRB1 most and HLA-C fewest. The authors listed 150 to 200 TCR beta chains as cytomegalovirus-associated.

Worth noting for this clone: What it recognizes is unknown.

The CDR3 has 15 residues. CDR1 is MNHEY and CDR2 is SVGAGI in the germline V gene. The V segment lost 6 bases and the J segment 4 bases; nucleotides outside the gene matches: 10. The PCR employed 60 Vbeta primers together with 13 Jbeta primers. This table comes from immunoSEQ multiplex PCR, and its TCRdb copy is limited to in-frame clones, with some not included. The data contain approximately 130,000 clones, 75% to 90% of them singletons. The V and J genes are TRBV6-5 and TRBJ2-7; 9 bases agree with TRBD1. The receptor's source is a young woman in good health and CMV-seropositive. What was sequenced was PBMCs. The CDR3, as DNA: TGTGCCAGCAGCCCCGGGACAGGGATCTATTACGAGCAGTACTTC. The encoded protein is CASSPGTGIYYEQYF.